The 8 T cell receptor beta chains given below trace back to one sample, sequenced in a study of beta chain features in type 1 diabetes. Sequencing targeted expressed TCRB transcripts, as all isolated RNA had been reverse transcribed. Profiling relied on immunoSEQ multiplex PCR, and the TCRdb table lists in-frame clones only, not all of them. Of 860,000 or so clones listed, 15% to 20% were seen once; the top ten hold around 0.02%. The sample taken for sequencing was naive CD4+ T cells from blood. The receptor set was obtained from a woman aged 18-29 years in good health.

Ten or more counts support this clone. This chain connects TRBV7-9 to TRBJ1-4; 7 bases match TRBD1. With V trimmed by 1 base and J by 5 bases, 4 bases remained unmatched. CDR3 length: 15 residues. Germline V gives CDR1 SEHNR, CDR2 FQNEAQ (reference sequence). CDR3 nucleotide sequence: TGTGCCAGCAGCTTAGGCGGGACAGCGAATGAAAAACTGTTTTTT. Translation gives CASSLGGTANEKLFF.

V is TRBV11-2 and J is TRBJ1-4, with unresolved D. The germline gives CDR1 SGHAT, CDR2 FQNNGV. The CDR3 length is 14 residues. V lost 4 bases to trimming and J lost 8 bases, with 14 bases between them. In DNA, the CDR3 is TGTGCCAGCAGCTCTGCGGGGATGAACGAAAAACTGTTTTTT. Its translation: CASSSAGMNEKLFF.

The chain carries TRBV5-1 and TRBJ1-5; 8 bases are a match to TRBD1. Germline loops: CDR1 SGHRS, CDR2 YFSETQ. CDR3 size: 14 residues. V was clipped by 4 bases and J by 6 bases; unmatched bases: 6. The CDR3 DNA follows: TGCGCCAGCAGCACCGGACAGGGCGGTCAGCCCCAGCATTTT. This encodes CASSTGQGGQPQHF.

CDR3 in DNA: TGTGCCACCAGCACAGCGGGACTAGCGGGAGCTGGGGAGACCCAGTACTTC. This translates into CATSTAGLAGAGETQYF. V usage is TRBV15 and J usage is TRBJ2-5, with 14 nucleotides matching TRBD2. The CDR3 sequence is 17 residues long. Germline CDR1 reads LNHNV; CDR2 reads YYDKDF (reference sequence). With V trimmed by 4 bases and J by 5 bases, 9 bases remained unmatched.

This chain uses TRBV7-2 with TRBJ1-5; D uncertain. V lost 4 bases and J 3 bases, leaving 10 bases between the germline ends. The CDR3 is made up of 14 amino acids. Germline CDR1 is SGHTA and CDR2 is FQGNSA. CDR3 in DNA: TGTGCCAGCAGCTCGGGCCCCCCCAATCAGCCCCAGCATTTT. Translation: CASSSGPPNQPQHF.

The chain couples TRBV11-2 to TRBJ1-2; D is possibly TRBD1 (5 bases). Between the trimmed V and J ends, which lost 1 base and 7 bases, there was a span of 13 bases. CDR3 length: 14 amino acids. Germline loops: CDR1 SGHAT, CDR2 FQNNGV. CDR3 DNA: TGTGCCAGCAGCTTAGCTCCAGGGTGGGGTGGCTACACCTTC. This encodes CASSLAPGWGGYTF.

The gene calls are TRBV4-1 and TRBJ2-5; TRBD1 agrees at 8 bases. Germline assignment: CDR1 MGHRA and CDR2 YSYEKL. The CDR3 extends over 17 amino acids. The V gene end was trimmed by 4 bases and the J gene end by 2 bases; junction bases not matched to a gene: 12. This chain's CDR3 is CASSRRDRPSRQETQYF. CDR3 nucleotide sequence: TGCGCCAGCAGCCGGCGGGACAGGCCCTCCAGACAAGAGACCCAGTACTTC.

This clone turned up a few times. The chain employs TRBV7-8 and TRBJ2-3, with 7 bases that match TRBD2. The V gene's germline CDR1 is SGHVS and CDR2 FQNEAQ. The V gene end was trimmed by 1 base and the J gene end by 3 bases; junction bases not matched to a gene: 4. This CDR3 has 15 residues. The CDR3 is CASSLVLRETDTQYF. Written as DNA, the CDR3 is TGTGCCAGCAGCTTAGTTTTGCGGGAGACAGATACGCAGTATTTT.